This TCR beta chain appears in the sequencing data of a study of T cell responses to AZD1222 COVID-19 vaccine. TCRdb's copy holds only in-frame clones and misses some; the assay was immunoSEQ multiplex PCR. The sample contains 95,000 to 100,000 clones, 86% of which appear only once. The sample holds one count of this clone. The clonotype was recovered from an adult in good health. This specimen consisted of peripheral blood, obtained on day 0 of AZD1222 vaccination.

As DNA, the CDR3 is TGTGCCAGCAGCCAAGATATCAGCCTTGGTGCGGGAAACACCATATATTTT. Its protein is CASSQDISLGAGNTIYF. The V gene is TRBV4-2, the J gene TRBJ1-3; D gene uncertain. CDR3 length: 17 residues. V lost 0 bases and J lost 4, with 16 bases in between. In germline, CDR1 is LGHNA, CDR2 YNFKEQ.